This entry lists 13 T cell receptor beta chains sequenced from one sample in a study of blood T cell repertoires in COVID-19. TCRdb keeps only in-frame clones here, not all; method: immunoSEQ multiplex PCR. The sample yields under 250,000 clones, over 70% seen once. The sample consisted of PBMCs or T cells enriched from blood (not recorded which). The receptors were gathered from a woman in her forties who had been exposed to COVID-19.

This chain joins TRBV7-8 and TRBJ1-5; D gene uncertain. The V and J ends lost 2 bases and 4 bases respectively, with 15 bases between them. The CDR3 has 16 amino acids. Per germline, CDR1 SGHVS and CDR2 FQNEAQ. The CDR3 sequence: CASSLTPLMINQPQHF. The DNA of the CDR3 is TGTGCCAGCAGCTTAACCCCTCTAATGATTAATCAGCCCCAGCATTTT.

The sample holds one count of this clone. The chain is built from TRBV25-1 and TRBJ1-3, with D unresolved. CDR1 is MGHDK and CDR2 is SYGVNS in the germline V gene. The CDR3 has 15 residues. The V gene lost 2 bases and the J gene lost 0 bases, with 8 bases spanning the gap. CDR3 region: CASSEISGSGNTIYF. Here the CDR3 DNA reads TGTGCCAGCAGTGAAATCAGTGGCTCTGGAAACACCATATATTTT.

The CDR3 coding sequence is TGTGCCAGCAGCTCATACGGGACTAGCGGGGGCTACGAGCAGTACTTC. This sequence encodes CASSSYGTSGGYEQYF. This chain links TRBV7-2 with TRBJ2-7; 14 nucleotides align to TRBD2. Germline-derived CDR1 and CDR2 are SGHTA and FQGNSA. Losses at the gene ends were 4 bases for V and 3 bases for J; bases not matched to a gene: 5. The CDR3 length is 16 residues. Full variable domain (missing parts from reference TRBV7-2 and TRBJ2-7): GAGVSQSPSNKVTEKGKDVELRCDPISGHTALYWYRQSLGQGLEFLIYFQGNSAPDKSGLPSDRFSAERTGGSVSTLTIQRTQQEDSAVYLCASSSYGTSGGYEQYFGPGTRLTVT.

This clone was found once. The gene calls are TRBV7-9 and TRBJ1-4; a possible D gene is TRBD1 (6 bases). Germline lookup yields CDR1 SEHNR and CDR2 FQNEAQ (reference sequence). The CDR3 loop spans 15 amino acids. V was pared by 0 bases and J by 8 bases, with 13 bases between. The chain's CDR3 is CASSLAEGVGEKLFF. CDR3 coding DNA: TGTGCCAGCAGCTTAGCAGAGGGGGTAGGCGAAAAACTGTTTTTT.

For the CDR3, the DNA is TGTGCCACCAGTGATGCCGACAGGGGTGGCACTGAAGCTTTCTTT. Translation: CATSDADRGGTEAFF. The J gene is TRBJ1-1, the V gene TRBV24-1, with 8 bases that match TRBD1. Germline values: CDR1 KGHDR, CDR2 SFDVKD. V was pared by 3 bases and J by 4 bases, with 6 bases of the junction left unmatched. CDR3 length: 15 residues.

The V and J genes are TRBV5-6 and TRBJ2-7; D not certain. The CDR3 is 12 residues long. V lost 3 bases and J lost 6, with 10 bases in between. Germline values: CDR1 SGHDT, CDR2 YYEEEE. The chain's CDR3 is CASSSTSAEQYF. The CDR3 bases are TGTGCCAGCAGCTCGACTTCTGCCGAGCAGTACTTC.

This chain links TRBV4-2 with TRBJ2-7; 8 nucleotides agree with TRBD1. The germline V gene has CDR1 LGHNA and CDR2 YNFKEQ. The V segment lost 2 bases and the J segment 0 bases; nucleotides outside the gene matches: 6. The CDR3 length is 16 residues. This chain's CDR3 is CASSQFFGQGSYEQYF. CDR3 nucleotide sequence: TGTGCCAGCAGCCAATTTTTTGGACAGGGCTCCTACGAGCAGTACTTC.

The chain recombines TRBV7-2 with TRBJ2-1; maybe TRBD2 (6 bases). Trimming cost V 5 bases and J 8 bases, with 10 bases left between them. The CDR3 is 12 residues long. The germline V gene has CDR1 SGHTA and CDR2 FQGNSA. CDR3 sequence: CASSRRRDEQFF. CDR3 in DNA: TGTGCCAGCAGCCGTAGGAGGGATGAGCAGTTCTTC.

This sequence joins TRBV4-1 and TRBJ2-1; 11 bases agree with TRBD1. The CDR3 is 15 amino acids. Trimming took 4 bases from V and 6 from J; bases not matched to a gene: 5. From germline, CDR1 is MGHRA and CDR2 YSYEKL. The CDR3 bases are TGCGCCAGCAGCCGCGGACAGGGGGCGTTCAATGAGCAGTTCTTC. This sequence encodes CASSRGQGAFNEQFF.

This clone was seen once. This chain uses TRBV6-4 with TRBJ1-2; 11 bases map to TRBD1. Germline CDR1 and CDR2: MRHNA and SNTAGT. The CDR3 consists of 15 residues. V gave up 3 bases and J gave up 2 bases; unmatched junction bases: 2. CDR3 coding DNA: TGTGCCAGCAGTGAAGGACAGGGGGCGAACTATGGCTACACCTTC. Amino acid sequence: CASSEGQGANYGYTF.

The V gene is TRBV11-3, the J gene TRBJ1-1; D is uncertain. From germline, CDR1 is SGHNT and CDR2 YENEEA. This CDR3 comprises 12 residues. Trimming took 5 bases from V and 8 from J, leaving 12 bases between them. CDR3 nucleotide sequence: TGTGCCAGCAGCCCCCTCGGAGGGGAAGCTTTCTTT. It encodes CASSPLGGEAFF.

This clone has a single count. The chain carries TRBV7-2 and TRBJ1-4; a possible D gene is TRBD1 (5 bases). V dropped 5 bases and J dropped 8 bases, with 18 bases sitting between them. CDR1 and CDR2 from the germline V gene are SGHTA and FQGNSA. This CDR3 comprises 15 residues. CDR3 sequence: CASSRAGGSGEKLFF. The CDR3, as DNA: TGTGCCAGCAGCCGCGCGGGGGGATCAGGAGAAAAACTGTTTTTT. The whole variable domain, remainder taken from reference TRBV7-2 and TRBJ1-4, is GAGVSQSPSNKVTEKGKDVELRCDPISGHTALYWYRQSLGQGLEFLIYFQGNSAPDKSGLPSDRFSAERTGGSVSTLTIQRTQQEDSAVYLCASSRAGGSGEKLFFGSGTQLSVL.

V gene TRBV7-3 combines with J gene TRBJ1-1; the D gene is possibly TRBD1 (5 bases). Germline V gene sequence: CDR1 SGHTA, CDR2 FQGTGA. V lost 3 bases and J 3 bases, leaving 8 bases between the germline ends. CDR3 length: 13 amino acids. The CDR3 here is CASSLGQYTEAFF. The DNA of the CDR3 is TGTGCCAGCAGCTTGGGGCAGTACACTGAAGCTTTCTTT.